This T cell receptor beta chain was documented in a study of immune evolution from preneoplasia to lung adenocarcinoma (dated by TCRdb to 2020 to 2023). About the study as a whole: The study profiled immune contexture across lung adenocarcinoma precursors and invasive adenocarcinoma using immune gene expression, TCR sequencing and multiplex immunofluorescence. Resected precursor lesions (AAH, AIS, MIA) and invasive adenocarcinomas were compared with paired morphologically normal lung tissue. Sample size was based on specimen availability rather than a prior power calculation. The immune data were integrated with whole exome sequencing and methylation data from the same cohort of nodules. In total, the cohort included 53 patients with pulmonary nodules, all of whom underwent surgical resection. The TCR sequencing data were obtained from 45 to 60 patients. The study reported that 90 to 120 samples were used for TCR sequencing. Class I HLA alleles were inferred from exome data with POLYSOLVER, and allele-specific HLA loss was detected with LOHHLA. The investigation overall reported the following: All patients were from Japan and China, so applicability to Western populations was uncertain. The highest top T cell clone frequencies were observed in normal lung, and a progressive decrease in top T cell clone frequencies appeared to occur from AAH through AIS, MIA and invasive adenocarcinoma. The findings were based on association rather than direct causation, and larger cohorts with long-term follow-up and longitudinal biopsies were deemed needed. The highest clonality was observed in normal lung, whereas higher T cell density and diversity but lower clonality appeared to be present in later-stage lesions.

In its sample, this clone was seen once. What antigen it recognizes has not been identified. No base qualities exist here, and no much larger clone lies one base off it. Between about 2014 and 2018, the patients underwent resection in either Japan or China. Two lung cancer pathologists independently confirmed the histologic diagnosis of each case on H&E slides. The AllPrep DNA/RNA FFPE Kit was used to isolate DNA from FFPE tissue. Measured from the cysteine to the phenylalanine, the CDR3 is 15 residues long. Just the 45-base CDR3 DNA is kept, in frame starting at base 1. Clipping removes 1 base from V and 3 bases from J, with 1 as the unmatched junction base count. CDR1 and CDR2 are drawn from the germline V gene: SGHVS, FNYEAQ. TCR beta CDR3 regions were sequenced from DNA using the immunoSEQ hsTCRbeta Kit. The authors processed their data as follows. TCR sequencing data were analysed with the ImmunoSEQ Analyzer. T cell clonality was defined as 1 minus Pielou's evenness computed on productive rearrangements. T cell diversity was measured with the inverse Simpson index on productive templates. T cell density was expressed as TCR beta template counts normalized to usable DNA, with usable DNA estimated by amplifying and sequencing housekeeping genes. Two-sided Kruskal-Wallis tests were used to compare TCR metrics across histologic stages. The table was pulled from immuneACCESS by TCRdb, which kept in-frame rearrangements only. Such tables lose some clones; where checked, under half of the loss comes from unresolved V genes, and the rest has no known cause. That table is the source of V, J and clone size, and D and trimming were worked out from the DNA. The sample table contains 5,800 or so clones; only one count was recorded for 65% to 80% of them. In total, the top ten clones hold roughly 9.8% of the sample.

The V gene is TRBV7-6 and the J gene is TRBJ2-7, with 12 bases in between that match TRBD2. Sequenced: FFPE adjacent normal lung tissue. This receptor was identified in a donor older than 65 with lung adenocarcinoma. The CDR3 sequence is CASSLGLAGVYEQYF. The nucleotide sequence reads as follows: TGTGCCAGCAGCTTAGGACTAGCGGGGGTCTACGAGCAGTACTTC.